This T cell receptor (beta chain) was recovered during a study of T cell responses to AZD1222 COVID-19 vaccine. Study-wide results and limits: There were mostly white British donors and more females than males, and clonal diversity was possibly underestimated. After the peak T cell response, and only then, were repertoires sampled. There were vaccine-associated CD4 TCRs across spike, dominant at 160-218 and 743-854. Compared with day 0, the breadth and depth of the Spike-specific TCR repertoire rose significantly after two doses of AZD1222.

Comments on this clone: Its antigen is unknown.

Per germline, CDR1 SGHNT and CDR2 YYREEE (reference sequence). Trimming pared 0 bases from V and 0 bases from J, leaving 13 bases between. This CDR3 contains 16 residues. Repertoires were generated with immunoSEQ multiplex PCR, while TCRdb's copy carries only in-frame clones and drops some. Seen here are some 120,000 clones, 88% observed once, and the top ten hold roughly a sixth. The input for sequencing was peripheral blood, taken on day 0 of MenACWY control vaccination. The sequence was collected from an adult in good health. The V call is TRBV5-4, the J call TRBJ2-7; D is uncertain. The CDR3, as DNA: TGTGCCAGCAGCTTGGATTTAGCCGCTAGCTCCTACGAGCAGTACTTC. Its protein product is CASSLDLAASSYEQYF.